Listed here are 10 T cell receptor beta chains from one sample, sequenced in a study of chemoradiotherapy in HPV16-positive cancers. The data were produced by immunoSEQ multiplex PCR, yet TCRdb's version contains in-frame clones alone and is incomplete. The sample lists approximately 12,000 clones; around 82% were seen once. The sample was blood, taken from a patient who underwent chemoradiotherapy. All receptors come from a human donor with HPV-associated anogenital cancer.

This chain uses TRBV19 with TRBJ2-5; TRBD2 matches 9 bases. Trimming at V came to 4 bases and at J to 2 bases, leaving 2 bases not matched to a gene. The CDR3 extends over 14 amino acids. CDR1 is LNHDA and CDR2 is SQIVND in the germline V gene (reference sequence). The CDR3 DNA is TGTGCCAGTAGTACTAGCGGGGTGCAAGAGACCCAGTACTTC. Translation: CASSTSGVQETQYF.

The chain uses TRBV19 and TRBJ2-2, with no clear D. Per germline, CDR1 LNHDA and CDR2 SQIVND (reference sequence). V lost 0 bases and J lost 2, with 1 base in between. The CDR3 loop spans 13 amino acids. The CDR3 reads CASSIDNTGELFF. CDR3 DNA sequence: TGTGCCAGTAGTATAGACAACACCGGGGAGCTGTTTTTT.

This clone occurred once. The chain combines TRBV5-1 with TRBJ2-5; perhaps TRBD2 as D (7 bases). Germline assignment: CDR1 SGHRS and CDR2 YFSETQ. The CDR3 runs 15 residues. Trimming left V 4 bases short and J 5 bases short, with 18 bases between. The CDR3 is CASSPMGGAGETQYF. CDR3 DNA sequence: TGCGCCAGCAGCCCGATGGGGGGGGCCGGGGAGACCCAGTACTTC.

The rearrangement links TRBV2 to TRBJ1-5, with 8 nucleotides matching TRBD1. V lost 3 bases to trimming and J lost 5 bases; unmatched junction nucleotides: 0. This CDR3 comprises 13 residues. CDR1 is SNHLY and CDR2 is FYNNEI in the germline V gene. CDR3 amino acids: CASSETGDQPQHF. The CDR3 DNA is TGTGCCAGCAGTGAGACAGGGGATCAGCCCCAGCATTTT.

This sequence joins TRBV7-2 and TRBJ1-6; weak D call: TRBD1 (5 bases). CDR1 SGHTA and CDR2 FQGNSA come from the germline V gene. This CDR3 comprises 14 residues. The V gene lost 5 bases and the J gene lost 7 bases, with 12 bases spanning the gap. CDR3 in amino acids: CASSLGRINSPLHF. DNA for the CDR3: TGTGCCAGCAGCCTGGGACGGATCAATTCACCCCTCCACTTT.

This chain joins TRBV4-1 and TRBJ2-5; the match to TRBD1 covers 8 bases. The CDR3 has 14 residues. CDR1 is MGHRA and CDR2 is YSYEKL in the germline V gene. With 7 bases clipped from V and 9 bases from J, the junction kept 13 bases outside the gene matches. CDR3 in amino acids: CASTPHGQGEAQYF. For the CDR3, the DNA is TGCGCCAGCACTCCCCACGGACAGGGTGAGGCCCAGTACTTC.

The chain combines TRBV18 with TRBJ2-6, with TRBD2 identical over 14 bases. Germline CDR1 and CDR2: KGHSH and LQKENI. The CDR3 length is 21 residues. After removal of 6 bases from V and 1 base from J, the junction contained 14 bases not matched to a gene. In DNA form, the CDR3 reads TGTGCCAGCTCGCTAGGACTAGCGGGGGGCCTTAGTTTGTCTGGGGCCAACGTCCTGACTTTC. This sequence encodes CASSLGLAGGLSLSGANVLTF.

The chain has TRBV5-8 and TRBJ1-2, with D perhaps TRBD1 (5 bases). V lost 4 bases and J 4 bases, leaving 14 bases between the germline ends. CDR3 length equals 14 residues. Germline CDR1 and CDR2: SGHTS and YDEGEE. The DNA of the CDR3 is TGTGCCAGCAGCCATAGACCGGGACGCTATGGCTACACCTTC. It is translated as CASSHRPGRYGYTF.

This clone was detected only once. The V gene is TRBV5-1, the J gene TRBJ2-7; a possible D gene is TRBD1 (5 bases). This CDR3 is built from 16 residues. The V and J ends lost 0 bases and 5 bases respectively, with 18 bases between them. Germline CDR1 is SGHRS and CDR2 is YFSETQ. This chain's CDR3 is CASSLAERQGRHEQYF. The CDR3 coding sequence is TGCGCCAGCAGCTTGGCCGAGAGGCAGGGTCGACACGAGCAGTACTTC.

V is TRBV18 and J is TRBJ1-5, with D perhaps matching TRBD1 (5 bases). The CDR3 length is 15 residues. Per germline, CDR1 KGHSH and CDR2 LQKENI. Trimming pared 6 bases from V and 3 bases from J, leaving 15 bases between. The CDR3 loop reads CASSPGGSDNQPQHF. CDR3 nucleotides: TGTGCCAGCTCCCCCGGGGGAAGTGACAATCAGCCCCAGCATTTT. Supplemented by reference TRBV18 and TRBJ1-5, the full variable domain reads NAGVMQNPRHLVRRRGQEARLRCSPMKGHSHVYWYRQLPEEGLKFMVYLQKENIIDESGMPKERFSAEFPKEGPSILRIQQVVRGDSAAYFCASSPGGSDNQPQHFGDGTRLSIL.